A selection of T cell receptor beta chains follows, all from one sample in a study of human T cells and chemical hapten exposure. From the RACE reads, TCRdb called clonotypes with MiXCR, one entry per CDR3 protein. The sample records under 300,000 distinct CDR3 sequences, 7.5% to 9% being singletons. The sample was whole blood, taken in connection with sensitization to the hapten diphenylcyclopropenone (DPC). The receptors were sampled from a man aged 18 to 29 with alopecia areata. Some clones in this sample may be carry-over from other donors' samples. Both conserved end residues are part of each CDR3. A D gene is named only where the DNA matches it firmly. Expanded clones get a size class; other rows say once, few or many, or leave the size out.

D gene	clone size	V gene	J gene	CDR3 protein	CDR3 DNA
TRBD1	-	TRBV14	TRBJ2-1	CASSPRTGLSYNEQFF	TGTGCCAGCAGCCCTCGGACAGGACTCTCCTACAATGAGCAGTTCTTC
TRBD1	many	TRBV28	TRBJ1-5	CASSTPGTGNQPQHF	TGTGCCAGCAGCACGCCCGGGACAGGGAATCAGCCCCAGCATTTT
TRBD1	-	TRBV19	TRBJ1-5	CASSMTGGVNQPQHF	TGTGCCAGTAGTATGACAGGGGGCGTCAATCAGCCCCAGCATTTT
-	few	TRBV28	TRBJ2-7	CASSLFTGTAFGGSYEQYF	TGTGCCAGCAGTCTATTCACCGGGACAGCATTCGGGGGCTCCTACGAGCAGTACTTC
-	-	TRBV7-2	TRBJ1-3	CASSLVGPNSGNTIYF	TGTGCCAGCAGCTTAGTGGGACCGAACTCTGGAAACACCATATATTTT
-	-	TRBV12-3/TRBV12-4	TRBJ1-1	CASSPDQLGVEAFF	TGTGCCAGCAGTCCCGACCAGTTGGGGGTTGAAGCTTTCTTT
TRBD1	few	TRBV29-1	TRBJ1-2	CSVVTGAQYGYTF	TGCAGCGTTGTGACAGGGGCCCAGTATGGCTACACCTTC
-	-	TRBV6-2/TRBV6-3	TRBJ1-1	CASSYLQMNTEAFF	TGTGCCAGCAGTTATCTCCAGATGAACACTGAAGCTTTCTTT
-	-	TRBV19	TRBJ1-6	CASSIQIGRGDSPLHF	TGTGCCAGTAGTATACAGATCGGCCGGGGTGATTCACCCCTCCACTTT
TRBD1	-	TRBV10-3	TRBJ2-2	CAIRKQGAIDTGELFF	TGTGCCATCAGAAAACAGGGGGCAATTGACACCGGGGAGCTGTTTTTT
TRBD1	-	TRBV6-5	TRBJ2-7	CASSYSILQGYEQYF	TGTGCCAGCAGTTACTCGATCCTACAGGGGTACGAGCAGTACTTC
-	many	TRBV3-1	TRBJ1-5	CASSQDRVPGRDQPQHF	TGTGCCAGCAGCCAAGATCGAGTCCCAGGACGTGATCAGCCCCAGCATTTT
TRBD1	-	TRBV29-1	TRBJ1-1	CSVKTYRGENTEAFF	TGCAGCGTTAAAACCTACAGGGGCGAGAACACTGAAGCTTTCTTT
-	-	TRBV15	TRBJ2-7	CATSREGGSYEQYF	TGTGCCACCAGCAGAGAAGGGGGGAGCTACGAGCAGTACTTC
-	few	TRBV6-5	TRBJ1-1	CASKQAVSNTEAFF	TGTGCCAGCAAACAGGCAGTCTCGAACACTGAAGCTTTCTTT
-	many	TRBV29-1	TRBJ2-5	CSVVRNLEETQYF	TGCAGCGTTGTCAGAAATCTCGAAGAGACCCAGTACTTC
-	-	TRBV7-9	TRBJ2-7	CASSLSQVAYEQYF	TGTGCCAGCAGCTTGTCGCAGGTAGCCTACGAGCAGTACTTC
-	many	TRBV9	TRBJ1-1	CASSVDPQTEAFF	TGTGCCAGCAGCGTAGATCCCCAGACTGAAGCTTTCTTT
-	few	TRBV6-5	TRBJ2-1	CASSTTFSHNEQFF	TGTGCCAGCAGTACCACCTTTAGCCACAATGAGCAGTTCTTC
-	few	TRBV6-2/TRBV6-3	TRBJ1-1	CASSTAQNRAFF	TGTGCCAGCAGCACCGCCCAAAACCGGGCTTTCTTT
TRBD1	few	TRBV20-1	TRBJ1-5	CSASEDRVRQPQHF	TGCAGTGCTAGTGAGGACAGGGTGCGTCAGCCCCAGCATTTT
-	-	TRBV27	TRBJ2-3	CASSQRSTDTQYF	TGTGCCAGCAGCCAGCGGAGCACAGATACGCAGTATTTT
TRBD1	many	TRBV29-1	TRBJ1-2	CSAMTLGQVHHGNYGYTF	TGCAGCGCCATGACGTTAGGACAGGTTCACCATGGTAACTATGGCTACACCTTC
TRBD2	-	TRBV20-1	TRBJ2-7	CSASWDYLPYEQYF	TGCAGTGCTAGTTGGGACTACCTCCCCTACGAGCAGTACTTC
-	-	TRBV5-1	TRBJ2-1	CASSLHAWPYNEQFF	TGCGCCAGCAGCTTACATGCTTGGCCCTACAATGAGCAGTTCTTC
-	-	TRBV6-5	TRBJ2-1	CASSYRGGIGEQFF	TGTGCCAGCAGTTACCGTGGGGGCATTGGGGAGCAGTTCTTC
-	many	TRBV29-1	TRBJ2-3	CSVEGRGQYF	TGCAGCGTTGAAGGCAGGGGGCAGTATTTT
-	few	TRBV7-9	TRBJ1-5	CASSPEGGGQPQHF	TGTGCCAGCAGCCCCGAAGGAGGGGGACAGCCCCAGCATTTT
-	many	TRBV6-5	TRBJ1-4	CASSYSAGGDEKLFF	TGTGCCAGCAGTTACTCTGCAGGAGGGGATGAAAAACTGTTTTTT
-	many	TRBV10-3	TRBJ1-2	CAGTTDGTYGYTF	TGTGCCGGTACGACAGATGGCACCTATGGCTACACCTTC
-	few	TRBV29-1	TRBJ1-1	CSAGSRRGIDTEAFF	TGCAGCGCTGGAAGTAGGCGGGGTATCGACACTGAAGCTTTCTTT
-	few	TRBV5-1	TRBJ1-1	CASSRDTFGTEAFF	TGCGCCAGCAGCCGGGACACCTTCGGCACTGAAGCTTTCTTT
-	-	TRBV9	TRBJ1-5	CASSATGISNQPQHF	TGTGCCAGCAGCGCTACAGGGATTAGCAATCAGCCCCAGCATTTT
-	-	TRBV2	TRBJ1-5	CASSKAEGSNQPQHF	TGTGCCAGCAGTAAGGCGGAGGGGAGCAATCAGCCCCAGCATTTT
TRBD1	few	TRBV20-1	TRBJ1-1	CSAKRDRGHTEAFF	TGCAGTGCTAAGAGGGACAGGGGTCACACTGAAGCTTTCTTT
-	-	TRBV2	TRBJ1-5	CAAGEGPNQPQHF	TGTGCCGCCGGGGAGGGGCCTAATCAGCCCCAGCATTTT
TRBD1	-	TRBV24-1	TRBJ2-3	CATSDLAGGIDTQYF	TGTGCCACCAGTGATTTGGCAGGGGGCATAGATACGCAGTATTTT
-	many	TRBV6-6	TRBJ2-5	CASSFGTTQETQYF	TGTGCCAGCAGCTTCGGGACCACCCAAGAGACCCAGTACTTC
-	-	TRBV12-3/TRBV12-4	TRBJ1-6	CASSPGTPYNSPLHF	TGTGCCAGCAGCCCGGGCACCCCCTATAATTCACCCCTCCACTTT
-	many	TRBV13	TRBJ2-3	CASSSGDTQYF	TGTGCCAGCAGCTCAGGGGATACGCAGTATTTT
-	few	TRBV3-1	TRBJ2-4	CASSQDDRAKAPGNIQYF	TGTGCCAGCAGCCAAGACGACAGAGCAAAGGCCCCCGGTAACATTCAGTACTTC
-	-	TRBV25-1	TRBJ2-7	CASSEYVEQYF	TGTGCCAGCAGTGAATATGTCGAGCAGTACTTC
-	few	TRBV20-1	TRBJ2-1	CSALATHEQFF	TGCAGTGCTTTAGCTACCCATGAGCAGTTCTTC
-	-	TRBV3-1	TRBJ2-3	CASSQDVGTDTQYF	TGTGCCAGCAGCCAAGATGTGGGCACAGATACGCAGTATTTT
-	few	TRBV29-1	TRBJ1-2	CSVDRSGYTF	TGCAGCGTTGACAGGTCCGGCTACACCTTC
-	many	TRBV20-1	TRBJ1-6	CSVQNEGRDGSPLHF	TGCAGTGTCCAGAACGAGGGAAGAGACGGGTCACCCCTCCACTTT
-	few	TRBV10-3	TRBJ2-3	CAITNRVDTQYF	TGTGCCATCACGAACAGGGTTGATACGCAGTATTTT
-	many	TRBV6-5	TRBJ1-1	CASSYFSHTMNTEAFF	TGTGCCAGCAGTTACTTCTCCCACACAATGAACACTGAAGCTTTCTTT
-	few	TRBV20-1	TRBJ1-1	CSAGPGTANTEAFF	TGCAGTGCGGGCCCTGGGACGGCGAACACTGAAGCTTTCTTT
-	-	TRBV4-3	TRBJ1-1	CASSPQEGRTEAFF	TGCGCCAGCAGCCCCCAGGAAGGGAGGACTGAAGCTTTCTTT
TRBD1	-	TRBV10-3	TRBJ1-1	CAISLRDRKNTEAFF	TGTGCCATCAGCCTCCGGGACAGAAAGAACACTGAAGCTTTCTTT
TRBD1	-	TRBV12-3/TRBV12-4	TRBJ1-1	CASSLWDRGTEAFF	TGTGCCAGCAGTTTATGGGACAGGGGCACTGAAGCTTTCTTT
-	-	TRBV6-2/TRBV6-3	TRBJ2-3	CASGRRAHDGDTQYF	TGTGCCAGCGGTCGCCGGGCGCACGACGGAGATACGCAGTATTTT
-	many	TRBV10-3	TRBJ1-3	CAISVTRTVAGNTIYF	TGTGCCATCAGTGTAACTAGGACAGTAGCTGGAAACACCATATATTTT
-	-	TRBV4-3	TRBJ2-2	CASSQDRAMMGGELFF	TGCGCCAGCAGCCAAGATCGGGCCATGATGGGCGGGGAGCTGTTTTTT
-	-	TRBV10-3	TRBJ1-6	CAISEDRRENSPLHF	TGTGCCATCAGTGAGGACCGGAGGGAAAATTCACCCCTCCACTTT
TRBD1	many	TRBV3-1	TRBJ1-6	CASSQEDRGYNSPLHF	TGTGCCAGCAGCCAAGAAGACAGGGGCTATAATTCACCCCTCCACTTT
-	-	TRBV10-3	TRBJ2-3	CAISEPRLQGNTQYF	TGTGCCATCAGTGAGCCCAGGTTGCAGGGGAATACGCAGTATTTT
-	few	TRBV7-3	TRBJ2-4	CASSLGSKNIQYF	TGTGCCAGCAGCTTAGGGTCAAAAAACATTCAGTACTTC